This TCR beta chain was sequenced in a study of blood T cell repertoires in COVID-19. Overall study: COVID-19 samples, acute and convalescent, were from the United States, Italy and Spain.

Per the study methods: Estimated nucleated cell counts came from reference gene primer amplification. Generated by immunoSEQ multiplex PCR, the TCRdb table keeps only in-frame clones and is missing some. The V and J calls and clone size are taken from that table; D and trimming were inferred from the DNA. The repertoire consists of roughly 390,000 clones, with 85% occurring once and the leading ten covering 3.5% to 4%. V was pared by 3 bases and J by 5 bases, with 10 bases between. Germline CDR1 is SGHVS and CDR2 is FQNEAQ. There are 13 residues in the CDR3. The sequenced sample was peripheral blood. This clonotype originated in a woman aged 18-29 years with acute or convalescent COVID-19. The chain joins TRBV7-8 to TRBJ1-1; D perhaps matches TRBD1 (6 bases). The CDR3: CASSFRGHTEAFF. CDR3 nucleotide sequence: TGTGCCAGCAGCTTCAGGGGACATACTGAAGCTTTCTTT.